This T cell receptor (beta chain) was recovered during a study of T-cell memory formation after mild COVID-19. General observations from the study: A second wave expanding day 15 to 37 was CD4+-biased; contracting clones were balanced.

With 6 bases clipped from V and 2 bases from J, the junction kept 5 bases outside the gene matches. This CDR3 is 14 amino acids long. The germline gives CDR1 KGHSH, CDR2 LQKENI. On this clonotype: Antigen unknown.

TCRdb reanalysed the 5' RACE reads using MiXCR and keeps one entry per CDR3 protein. The sample has 55,000 to 65,000 distinct CDR3 sequences, over 7.5% seen once. The receptor was isolated from a man aged 18 to 35 who had mild COVID-19 (a few samples of this study predate the infection). Cell type and time point are not known. The specimen was PBMCs or a T cell subset sorted from them (not recorded which). V gene TRBV18 combines with J gene TRBJ2-7; 9 bases agree with TRBD1. The CDR3 sequence: CASSPGQGPYEQYF. The CDR3 coding sequence is TGTGCCAGCTCCCCCGGACAGGGGCCCTACGAGCAGTACTTC.